The entry that follows covers one T cell receptor (beta chain) sequence. The entry originates in a study of blood T cell repertoires in COVID-19. Study-level background: Researchers got acute and convalescent COVID-19 samples from the United States, Italy and Spain. T cells, B-cell-depleted T cells, or PBMCs supplied cDNA or gDNA.

The ends were cut back, 3 bases at V and 2 bases at J, with 10 bases in the middle. Germline loops: CDR1 LGHDT, CDR2 YNNKEL (reference sequence). The CDR3 length is 14 residues. As originally analysed: Amplification of reference gene primers was used by the study to estimate nucleated cell counts. Generated by immunoSEQ multiplex PCR, the TCRdb table keeps only in-frame clones and is missing some. V, J and clone size reflect that table, while D and trimming were determined from the DNA. This sample has 270,000 or so clones, with roughly 87% found just once. Sequencing was performed on peripheral blood. The receptor's source is a human donor in a cohort sampled during active COVID-19. This chain uses TRBV3-1 (or the pseudogene TRBV3-2) with TRBJ1-2, with a weak D call TRBD1 (5 bases). CDR3 amino acids: CASSQTAGNYGYTF. The CDR3 region has the DNA TGTGCCAGCAGCCAGACGGCAGGGAACTATGGCTACACCTTC.